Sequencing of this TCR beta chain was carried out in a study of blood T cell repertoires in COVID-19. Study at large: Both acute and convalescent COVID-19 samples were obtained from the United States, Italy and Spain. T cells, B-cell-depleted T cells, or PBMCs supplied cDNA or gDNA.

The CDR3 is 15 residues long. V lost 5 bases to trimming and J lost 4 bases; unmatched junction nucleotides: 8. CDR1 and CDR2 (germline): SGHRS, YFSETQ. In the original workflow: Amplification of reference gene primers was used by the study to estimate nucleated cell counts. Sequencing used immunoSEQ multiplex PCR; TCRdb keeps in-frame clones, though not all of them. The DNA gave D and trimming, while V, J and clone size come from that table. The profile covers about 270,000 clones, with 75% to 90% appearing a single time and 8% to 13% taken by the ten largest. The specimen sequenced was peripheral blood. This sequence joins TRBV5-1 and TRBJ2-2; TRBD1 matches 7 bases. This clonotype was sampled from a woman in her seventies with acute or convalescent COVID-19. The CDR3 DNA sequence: TGCGCCAGCAGTTACTCGGGACAGTCCACCGGGGAGCTGTTTTTT. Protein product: CASSYSGQSTGELFF. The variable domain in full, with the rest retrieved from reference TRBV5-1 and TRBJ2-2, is KAGVTQTPRYLIKTRGQQVTLSCSPISGHRSVSWYQQTPGQGLQFLFEYFSETQRNKGNFPGRFSGRQFSNSRSEMNVSTLELGDSALYLCASSYSGQSTGELFFGEGSRLTVL.